This T cell receptor (delta chain) was observed in a study of gamma-delta chains in newborns, infants, children. Study context: Polyclonal expansion of innate γδ T cells after birth follows microbial exposure.

TCRdb re-called the reads via CATT. Of approximately 12,000 delta-chain clones in the sample, about 8.6% are singletons; the top ten hold about 3.5%. This clone counts as large. Other DNA sequences of this sample code for an identical CDR3. This CDR3 contains 13 residues. V was pared by 0 bases and J by 4 bases, with 5 bases between. Germline CDR1 reads GEAIGNYY; CDR2 reads EKD. The rearrangement links TRDV2 to TRDJ2, with a weak D call TRDD3 (5 bases). The sequencing input was blood. The sequence came from a child who was a newborn, infant or young child, either healthy, febrile or measles-vaccinated (not recorded which). CDR3 region: CACDTWGTAQLFF. CDR3 DNA: TGTGCCTGTGACACCTGGGGGACAGCACAACTCTTCTTT.